These T cell receptor beta chains were read from a single sample in a study of cytomegalovirus exposure and HLA in healthy donors. Measured with immunoSEQ multiplex PCR; TCRdb has only the in-frame clones, and not every one. This table has over 150,000 clones, approximately 85% appearing once. The sequenced sample consisted of PBMCs. The source is a woman aged 50 to 60 in good health and CMV-seropositive. CDR3s include the opening cysteine and the closing phenylalanine or tryptophan. Fields, in order: J gene, clone size, V gene, D gene, CDR3 DNA, CDR3 protein. The D gene is left open where the match is weak. Part of the rows lack a size; the others show once, few, many or a class for expanded clones.

>TRBJ2-1|-|TRBV28|TRBD2
TGTGCCAGCAAGGGGAGGAAGCGGGGGACCTACAATGAGCAGTTCTTC
CASKGRKRGTYNEQFF
>TRBJ2-5|-|TRBV7-3|TRBD1
TGTGCCAGCAGCCCTACAGGGGGCGGAGAGACCCAGTACTTC
CASSPTGGGETQYF
>TRBJ2-1|-|TRBV5-6|TRBD2
TGTGCCAGCAGCTTGGCGGGAGGCGTTATTGAGCAGTTCTTC
CASSLAGGVIEQFF
>TRBJ2-3|-|TRBV18|-
TGTGCCAGCTCACCACCGTGGGCTACCCCAGATACGCAGTATTTT
CASSPPWATPDTQYF
>TRBJ2-7|-|TRBV5-1|TRBD1
TGCGCCAGCAGCTTGGCAGGACAGGGTAGCGAGCAGTACTTC
CASSLAGQGSEQYF
>TRBJ2-7|few|TRBV6-5|-
TGTGCCAGCGCACAGGGTCTTTCCTACGAGCAGTACTTC
CASAQGLSYEQYF
>TRBJ1-2|-|TRBV7-9|-
TGTGCCAGCAGCCCCGGGGGGGGATTTGGTACTAACTATGGCTACACCTTC
CASSPGGGFGTNYGYTF
>TRBJ2-1|few|TRBV6-1|TRBD2
TGTGCCAGCACGCGGAGCGGGAGGGCCATGGATGAGCAGTTCTTC
CASTRSGRAMDEQFF
>TRBJ1-6|-|TRBV7-6|TRBD1
TGTGCCAGCAGCTTATCACCGGGACAGGGCGATTCACCCCTCCACTTT
CASSLSPGQGDSPLHF
>TRBJ2-2|-|TRBV29-1|TRBD1
TGCAGCGCAAGAGGACAGGGGGCCACCGGGGAGCTGTTTTTT
CSARGQGATGELFF
>TRBJ1-4|-|TRBV28|TRBD1
TGTGCCAGCAGTTTGGTACAGGGGGGAGAAAAACTGTTTTTT
CASSLVQGGEKLFF
>TRBJ2-3|-|TRBV28|-
TGTGCCAGCAGTTTGGGCAGTAAGGGGGGCACAGATACGCAGTATTTT
CASSLGSKGGTDTQYF
>TRBJ2-5|-|TRBV28|TRBD1
TGTGCCAGCAGTCCCACCCGGGACAGCCCCCGGTACTTC
CASSPTRDSPRYF
>TRBJ1-5|-|TRBV27|TRBD1
TGTGCCAGCAGTCCACAGGGGTGGGGTCAGCCCCAGCATTTT
CASSPQGWGQPQHF
>TRBJ1-3|-|TRBV6-5|-
TGTGCCAGCAGTTACTCTTTTCCTAGCTCTGGAAACACCATATATTTT
CASSYSFPSSGNTIYF
>TRBJ2-7|-|TRBV11-2|TRBD2
TGTGCCAGCAGCAAACGAATCACTAGCGGGAGCTCCTACGAGCAGTACTTC
CASSKRITSGSSYEQYF
>TRBJ2-1|-|TRBV5-1|TRBD1
TGCGCCAGCAGCTCGACAGGGGGTTCCTACAATGAGCAGTTCTTC
CASSSTGGSYNEQFF
>TRBJ2-5|-|TRBV6-1|TRBD2
TGTGCCAGTACTAGCGGGGGCCCTCAAGAGACCCAGTACTTC
CASTSGGPQETQYF
>TRBJ1-2|-|TRBV10-3|-
TGTGCCTCGAGACTCGACCGGAATGGCTACACCTTC
CASRLDRNGYTF
>TRBJ1-1|-|TRBV5-1|TRBD1
TGCGCCAGCAGCTTGGCCGGGACAGGGGGCCCTGAAGCTTTCTTT
CASSLAGTGGPEAFF
>TRBJ2-3|-|TRBV9|TRBD2
TGTGCCAGCACTAGCGGGGGGGCAAATACGCAGTATTTT
CASTSGGANTQYF
>TRBJ2-7|-|TRBV7-2|-
TGTGCCAGCAGCTTAGGACAGGTTTTCAACGAGCAGTACTTC
CASSLGQVFNEQYF
>TRBJ1-1|few|TRBV28|TRBD1
TGTGCCAGCATGCCAGGACAGGGGTACGGGGAAGCTTTCTTT
CASMPGQGYGEAFF
>TRBJ1-2|-|TRBV30|TRBD1
TGTGCCTGGAGTTTTGGACAGGGACACTATGGCTACACCTTC
CAWSFGQGHYGYTF
>TRBJ1-6|-|TRBV5-1|-
TGCGCCAGCAGCTTGGCCGAGCGAGCAGGGGATTCACCCCTCCACTTT
CASSLAERAGDSPLHF
>TRBJ2-3|-|TRBV10-3|TRBD2
TGTGCCATCAGTGTGGGTGCGGGAGTTGTAGATACGCAGTATTTT
CAISVGAGVVDTQYF
>TRBJ2-1|-|TRBV5-4|-
TGTGCCAGCAGCTTGGGTGTCAGCTCCTACAATGAGCAGTTCTTC
CASSLGVSSYNEQFF
>TRBJ2-1|-|TRBV6-1|TRBD2
TGTGCCAGCAGTGAAGGTGCCGCGGCGGGGGTGATCAGCGCCTACAATGAGCAGTTCTTC
CASSEGAAAGVISAYNEQFF
>TRBJ1-6|-|TRBV2|-
TGTGCCAGCAGTGAGGCGGAGGGCGACTCACCCCTCCACTTT
CASSEAEGDSPLHF
>TRBJ1-6|-|TRBV5-5|TRBD1
TGTGCCAGCAGCACAGGGGGCGCGATGTCACCCCTCCACTTT
CASSTGGAMSPLHF
>TRBJ2-2|-|TRBV4-3|-
TGCGCCAGCAGCCAAGGTCTGCGGGATACCGGGGAGCTGTTTTTT
CASSQGLRDTGELFF
>TRBJ2-5|-|TRBV5-6|-
TGTGCCAGCAGCTTGATGGTGGCTGAGACCCAGTACTTC
CASSLMVAETQYF
>TRBJ2-2|-|TRBV7-9|-
TGTGCCAGCGTAGGCGTGCGGGAGAACACCGGGGAGCTGTTTTTT
CASVGVRENTGELFF
>TRBJ1-5|-|TRBV6-5|TRBD1
TGTGCCAGCAGTTCCACAGGGGTCAGCAATCAGCCCCAGCATTTT
CASSSTGVSNQPQHF
>TRBJ2-6|-|TRBV5-1|TRBD1
TGCGCCAGCAGCTTGGGGGACAGCCTTCACTCTGGGGCCAACGTCCTGACTTTC
CASSLGDSLHSGANVLTF
>TRBJ1-5|once|TRBV2|-
TGTGCCAGCAGAGGGGGTAATAGCAATCAGCCCCAGCATTTT
CASRGGNSNQPQHF
>TRBJ1-1|-|TRBV11-2|-
TGTGCCAGCAGCCCAGTGCGGGGTCTGCACACTGAAGCTTTCTTT
CASSPVRGLHTEAFF
>TRBJ2-3|once|TRBV2|TRBD2
TGTGCCAGCACCCGGGGGGGAGCGGCAGATACGCAGTATTTT
CASTRGGAADTQYF
>TRBJ2-2|-|TRBV7-9|TRBD1
TGTTCCAGCACCCATCAACAGGGGGTGAGCGGGGAGCTGTTTTTT
CSSTHQQGVSGELFF
>TRBJ2-5|-|TRBV18|-
TGTGCCAGCTCACCAACCTTGGGGGGCCAAGAGACCCAGTACTTC
CASSPTLGGQETQYF
>TRBJ2-6|-|TRBV6-6|-
TGTGCCAGCACTGCGGGCCAAGGCGCTGGGGCCAACGTCCTGACTTTC
CASTAGQGAGANVLTF